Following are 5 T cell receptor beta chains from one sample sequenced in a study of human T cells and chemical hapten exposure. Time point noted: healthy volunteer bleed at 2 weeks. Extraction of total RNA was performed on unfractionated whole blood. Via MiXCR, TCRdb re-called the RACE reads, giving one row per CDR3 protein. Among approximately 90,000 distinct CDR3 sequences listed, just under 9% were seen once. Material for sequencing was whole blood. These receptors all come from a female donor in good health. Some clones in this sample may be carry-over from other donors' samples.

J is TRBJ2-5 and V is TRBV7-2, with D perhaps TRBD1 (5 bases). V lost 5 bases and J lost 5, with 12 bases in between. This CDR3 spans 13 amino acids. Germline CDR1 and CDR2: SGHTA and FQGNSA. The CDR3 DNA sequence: TGTGCCAGCAGCCAAAACAGGTTCGAGACCCAGTACTTC. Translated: CASSQNRFETQYF.

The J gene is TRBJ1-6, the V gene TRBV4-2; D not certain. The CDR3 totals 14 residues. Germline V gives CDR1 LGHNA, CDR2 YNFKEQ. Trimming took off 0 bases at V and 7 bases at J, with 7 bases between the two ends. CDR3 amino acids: CASSQEEGNSPLHF. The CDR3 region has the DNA TGTGCCAGCAGCCAAGAAGAGGGCAATTCACCCCTCCACTTT.

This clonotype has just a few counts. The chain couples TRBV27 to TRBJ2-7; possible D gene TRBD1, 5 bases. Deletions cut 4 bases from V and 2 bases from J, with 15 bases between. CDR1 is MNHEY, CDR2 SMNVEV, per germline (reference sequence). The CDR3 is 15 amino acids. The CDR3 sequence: CASSSGPTATYEQYF. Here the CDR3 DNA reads TGTGCCAGCAGTTCAGGCCCGACAGCTACCTACGAGCAGTACTTC.

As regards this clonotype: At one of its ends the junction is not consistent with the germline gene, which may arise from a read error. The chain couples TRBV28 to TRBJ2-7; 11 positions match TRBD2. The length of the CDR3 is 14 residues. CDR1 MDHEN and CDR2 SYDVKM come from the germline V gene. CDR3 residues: CTSSGRTSGYEQYF. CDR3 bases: TGTACCAGCAGTGGGAGGACTAGCGGGTACGAGCAGTACTTC.

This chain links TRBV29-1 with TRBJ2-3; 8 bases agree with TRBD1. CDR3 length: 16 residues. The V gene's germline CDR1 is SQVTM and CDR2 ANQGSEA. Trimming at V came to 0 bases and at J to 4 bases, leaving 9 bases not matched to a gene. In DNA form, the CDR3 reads TGCAGCGTTGAAGATTCAAGCAGGGGGCTCGCAGATACGCAGTATTTT. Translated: CSVEDSSRGLADTQYF.